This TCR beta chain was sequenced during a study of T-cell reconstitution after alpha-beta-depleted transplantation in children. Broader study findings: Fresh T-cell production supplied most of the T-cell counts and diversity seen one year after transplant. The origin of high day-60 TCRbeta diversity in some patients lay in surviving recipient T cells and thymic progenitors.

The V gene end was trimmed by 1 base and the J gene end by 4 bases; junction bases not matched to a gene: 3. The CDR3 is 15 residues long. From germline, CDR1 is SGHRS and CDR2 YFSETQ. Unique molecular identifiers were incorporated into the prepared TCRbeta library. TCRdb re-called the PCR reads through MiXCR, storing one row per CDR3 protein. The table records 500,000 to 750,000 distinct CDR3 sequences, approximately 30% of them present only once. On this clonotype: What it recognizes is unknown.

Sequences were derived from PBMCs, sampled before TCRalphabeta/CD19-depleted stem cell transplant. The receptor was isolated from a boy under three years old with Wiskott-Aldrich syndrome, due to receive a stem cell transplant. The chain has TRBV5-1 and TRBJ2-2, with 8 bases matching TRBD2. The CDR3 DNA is TGCGCCAGCAGCTTGCCGGGAGGGGTCACCGGGGAGCTGTTTTTT. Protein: CASSLPGGVTGELFF.